The 29 T cell receptor beta chains below all came from one sample that was sequenced in a study of beta chain features in type 1 diabetes. General observations from the study: Shorter TCRB CDR3s, moderately but significantly so, marked every one of the four CD4+ subsets in Type 1 diabetes patients.

These receptors are not linked to any known antigen. TCRB transcripts that were expressed got sequenced, as all of the isolated RNA had been reverse transcribed. Generated by immunoSEQ multiplex PCR, the TCRdb table keeps only in-frame clones and is missing some. The data contain 600,000 to 750,000 clones, 9.5% to 15% of them singletons. Material for sequencing was naive CD4+ T cells from blood. Receptors were obtained from a man aged 25 to 40 with type 1 diabetes.

This clone was counted only a few times. V is TRBV4-3 and J is TRBJ2-3; 10 bases agree with TRBD1. V shed 4 bases, J shed 6 bases, and the junction held 10 bases outside the gene matches. The germline V gene encodes CDR1 LGHNA and CDR2 YSLEER. This CDR3 is built from 16 residues. The CDR3 bases are TGCGCCAGCAGCCCCCATTGGAGACAGGGGGCGGATACGCAGTATTTT. It encodes CASSPHWRQGADTQYF.

This clone has just a few counts. V is TRBV5-1 and J is TRBJ2-6; weak D call: TRBD1 (6 bases). Germline V gene data show CDR1 as SGHRS and CDR2 as YFSETQ. Trimming pared 4 bases from V and 0 bases from J, leaving 14 bases between. The CDR3 has 17 amino acids. The CDR3 DNA reads as TGCGCCAGCAGCCCGGGACATTACCTCTCTGGGGCCAACGTCCTGACTTTC. This encodes CASSPGHYLSGANVLTF.

This clone turned up a few times. This chain joins TRBV9 and TRBJ1-1, with D possibly being TRBD1 (5 bases). There are 14 residues in the CDR3. CDR1 and CDR2 from the germline V gene are SGDLS and YYNGEE. Trimming removed 9 bases at V and 1 base at J, with 16 bases between. The DNA of the CDR3 is TGTGCCACGACACCTCAGGGTCCGAACACTGAAGCTTTCTTT. Protein sequence: CATTPQGPNTEAFF.

In the case of this clone: Other nucleotide sequences from this sample produce the same CDR3. The chain is built from TRBV6-5 and TRBJ2-7; the match to TRBD2 covers 7 bases. V lost 4 bases and J lost 6; bases outside the gene matches: 3. Germline CDR1 reads MNHEY; CDR2 reads SVGAGI. CDR3 length equals 12 residues. This CDR3 reads CASSSSGGEQYF. For the CDR3, the DNA is TGTGCCAGCAGTTCATCGGGAGGCGAGCAGTACTTC.

This clone was counted a few times. V and J are TRBV28 and TRBJ1-4, with unresolved D. The germline CDR1 and CDR2 sequences are MDHEN and SYDVKM. The CDR3 has 12 residues. Trimming cost V 3 bases and J 8 bases, with 7 bases left between them. As DNA, the CDR3 is TGTGCCAGCAGTTTCCGCAGGGAAAAACTGTTTTTT. Its protein product is CASSFRREKLFF.

The chain joins TRBV7-3 to TRBJ2-7; the match to TRBD1 covers 10 bases. From germline, CDR1 is SGHTA and CDR2 FQGTGA. V gave up 1 base and J gave up 7 bases; unmatched junction bases: 7. The CDR3 loop spans 15 amino acids. CDR3 sequence reads: CASSLSGTGVQEQYF. In DNA form, the CDR3 reads TGTGCCAGCAGCTTAAGTGGGACAGGGGTTCAAGAGCAGTACTTC.

This clone was counted only a few times. The chain recombines TRBV9 with TRBJ2-3, with a possible D match to TRBD2 (6 bases). The CDR3 has 16 residues. The V end was cut by 3 bases, the J end by 3 bases, with 17 bases between. Per the germline V gene, CDR1 is SGDLS and CDR2 is YYNGEE. As DNA, the CDR3 is TGTGCCAGCAGCGCGACGGGGGTGACGGGGACAGATACGCAGTATTTT. Translating gives CASSATGVTGTDTQYF.

This clone was recorded a few times. The V call is TRBV7-2, the J call TRBJ1-6, with D perhaps matching TRBD1 (5 bases). Between the trimmed V and J ends, which lost 3 bases and 9 bases, there was a span of 18 bases. This CDR3 is built from 16 residues. Germline assignment: CDR1 SGHTA and CDR2 FQGNSA. CDR3 coding DNA: TGTGCCAGCAGCTTCAGATCGGGCCTCGGGGGTTCACCCCTCCACTTT. Residues: CASSFRSGLGGSPLHF.

Regarding this clone: A much larger clone lies one base from this, so it may be a read error. The CDR3 DNA reads TGTGCCAGCAGCTTCTCCTACGAGCAGTACTTC. Protein sequence: CASSFSYEQYF. The chain recombines TRBV11-1 with TRBJ2-7, with unresolved D. Germline V gives CDR1 SGHAT, CDR2 FQDESV (reference sequence). CDR3 length equals 11 residues. Trimming took off 3 bases at V and 0 bases at J, with 0 bases between the two ends. The variable domain in full, completed from reference TRBV11-1 and TRBJ2-7, reads EAEVAQSPRYKITEKSQAVAFWCDPISGHATLYWYRQILGQGPELLVQFQDESVVDDSQLPKDRFSAERLKGVDSTLKIQPAELGDSAMYLCASSFSYEQYFGPGTRLTVT.

This clone was counted a few times. In the same sample, other DNA sequences code for this CDR3. This sequence joins TRBV9 and TRBJ1-2; perhaps TRBD1 as D (6 bases). The V gene's germline CDR1 is SGDLS and CDR2 YYNGEE. V lost 0 bases to trimming and J lost 4 bases, with 10 bases between them. The CDR3 consists of 14 residues. This CDR3 is CASSVGQGSYGYTF. The CDR3, as DNA: TGTGCCAGCAGCGTAGGCCAGGGGAGCTATGGCTACACCTTC.

The CDR3 bases are TGTGCCAGCAGGGACTTCGTAGGGGTGGATGGCTACACCTTC. It codes for CASRDFVGVDGYTF. The rearrangement links TRBV28 to TRBJ1-2; D might be TRBD1 (5 bases). Germline V gene lookup returns CDR1 MDHEN and CDR2 SYDVKM. V dropped 6 bases and J dropped 6 bases, with 17 bases sitting between them. The CDR3 sequence is 14 residues long.

This clone was seen a few times. The gene calls are TRBV27 and TRBJ1-5; a weak D match, TRBD1 (6 bases). Per the germline V gene, CDR1 is MNHEY and CDR2 is SMNVEV (reference sequence). The CDR3 has 15 residues. The ends were cut back, 6 bases at V and 1 base at J, with 13 bases in the middle. The DNA of the CDR3 is TGTGCCAGCAGCCGTCACAGGGCCAGCAATCAGCCCCAGCATTTT. Amino acids: CASSRHRASNQPQHF.

This clone was found a few times. The rearrangement uses TRBV4-3 and TRBJ2-7; no reliable D call. Germline lookup yields CDR1 LGHNA and CDR2 YSLEER. Trimming stripped 0 bases from V and 5 bases from J, with 14 bases between. The CDR3 spans 15 residues. Here the CDR3 reads CASSQDQGFTNEQYF. The CDR3, as DNA: TGCGCCAGCAGCCAAGATCAAGGTTTCACCAACGAGCAGTACTTC.

This clone was observed a few times. J is TRBJ1-1 and V is TRBV5-1; D is possibly TRBD1 (6 bases). The germline V and J ends were trimmed by 1 base and 5 bases, with 9 bases remaining between them. The CDR3 has 13 residues. The V gene's germline CDR1 is SGHRS and CDR2 YFSETQ. Written as DNA, the CDR3 is TGCGCCAGCAGCTTGTCAGGGGAAACTGAAGCTTTCTTT. Translating it yields CASSLSGETEAFF.

Only a few counts were recorded for this clone. Additional DNA sequences in this sample encode the identical CDR3. The V call is TRBV5-4, the J call TRBJ2-5, with 8 bases matching TRBD1. CDR3 length: 14 residues. Germline V gene lookup returns CDR1 SGHNT and CDR2 YYREEE (reference sequence). Trimming took 0 bases from V and 2 from J; bases not matched to a gene: 0. The chain's CDR3 is CASSLGQGQETQYF. CDR3 DNA: TGTGCCAGCAGCTTGGGACAGGGGCAAGAGACCCAGTACTTC.

This clone showed up just a few times. The chain couples TRBV4-3 to TRBJ1-5; D is possibly TRBD1 (5 bases). Germline V gene lookup returns CDR1 LGHNA and CDR2 YSLEER. V lost 1 base, J lost 4 bases, and 11 bases lay in between. This CDR3 spans 15 amino acids. The CDR3 here is CASSQGTGVNQPQHF. The CDR3 nucleotides are TGCGCCAGCAGCCAAGGTACAGGCGTGAATCAGCCCCAGCATTTT.

This clone has more than one count but fewer than ten. The rearrangement joins TRBV4-2 to TRBJ2-7; TRBD1 might be the D (6 bases). Trimming left V 2 bases short and J 0 bases short, with 8 bases between. Germline V gene data show CDR1 as LGHNA and CDR2 as YNFKEQ. The CDR3 contains 14 residues. CDR3: CASSQTGLSYEQYF. In nucleotides, the CDR3 is TGTGCCAGCAGCCAAACAGGGCTCTCCTACGAGCAGTACTTC.

This clone appeared a few times. The chain combines TRBV6-1 with TRBJ1-1, with D hard to call. The V gene lost 8 bases and the J gene lost 3 bases, with 7 bases spanning the gap. CDR1 is MNHNS and CDR2 is SASEGT in the germline V gene. The CDR3 length is 11 residues. Here the CDR3 DNA reads TGTGCCAGCGACCTCTACACTGAAGCTTTCTTT. The encoded protein is CASDLYTEAFF.

This clone appeared a few times. V and J are TRBV7-9 and TRBJ2-6; unclear D gene. CDR1 SEHNR and CDR2 FQNEAQ come from the germline V gene (reference sequence). This CDR3 is 16 amino acids long. V was clipped by 3 bases and J by 2 bases, with 11 bases between them. The CDR3 region has the DNA TGTGCCAGCAGCTTTCCGTCTGTCGCTGGGGCCAACGTCCTGACTTTC. Its protein product is CASSFPSVAGANVLTF.

This clone has at least ten counts. This chain links TRBV16 with TRBJ2-4; D remains unclear. Germline V gene sequence: CDR1 KGHSY, CDR2 FQNENV. The V end lost 2 bases, the J end lost 7 bases, and 9 bases lay between the germline ends. This CDR3 is built from 13 residues. In DNA, the CDR3 is TGTGCCAGCAGCCAAGAGATACGGAACATTCAGTACTTC. Translated, it gives CASSQEIRNIQYF. Drawing the rest from reference TRBV16 and TRBJ2-4, the complete variable domain is GEEVAQTPKHLVRGEGQKAKLYCAPIKGHSYVFWYQQVLKNEFKFLISFQNENVFDETGMPKERFSAKCLPNSPCSLEIQATKLEDSAVYFCASSQEIRNIQYFGAGTRLSVL.

The V and J genes are TRBV28 and TRBJ2-1, with TRBD2 identical over 8 bases. Per the germline V gene, CDR1 is MDHEN and CDR2 is SYDVKM. Trimming at V came to 6 bases and at J to 9 bases, leaving 10 bases not matched to a gene. This CDR3 is built from 14 residues. This CDR3 is CASRSPGGGSEQFF. The DNA of the CDR3 is TGTGCCAGCAGATCCCCAGGCGGGGGGAGTGAGCAGTTCTTC.

This chain uses TRBV5-1 with TRBJ2-5; D may be TRBD1 or TRBD2 (5 bases each). Germline assignment: CDR1 SGHRS and CDR2 YFSETQ. The CDR3 is 15 residues long. Trimming removed 1 base at V and 0 bases at J, with 10 bases between. The CDR3 is CASSLIGEYQETQYF. The CDR3 region has the DNA TGCGCCAGCAGCTTGATAGGGGAGTACCAAGAGACCCAGTACTTC.

The V gene is TRBV5-1, the J gene TRBJ2-1, with D perhaps matching TRBD2 (6 bases). Germline V lookup: CDR1 SGHRS, CDR2 YFSETQ. The CDR3 is 12 amino acids. Deletions cut 7 bases from V and 5 bases from J, with 10 bases between. The CDR3 protein is CASGRGNNEQFF. The CDR3 DNA reads as TGCGCCAGCGGGCGGGGAAACAATGAGCAGTTCTTC.

There are a few counts of this clone. Other nucleotide sequences from this sample produce the same CDR3. The V and J genes are TRBV19 and TRBJ1-5; D ambiguous. Germline CDR1 and CDR2: LNHDA and SQIVND (reference sequence). The CDR3 consists of 13 residues. Trimming shortened V by 0 bases and J by 2 bases, and 2 bases separated the two germline ends. In nucleotides, the CDR3 is TGTGCCAGTAGTATAGAAGGCAATCAGCCCCAGCATTTT. It yields the protein CASSIEGNQPQHF.

This clone has a single count. This sequence joins TRBV6-5 and TRBJ1-5; D not resolved. The CDR3 sequence is 13 residues long. Per the germline V gene, CDR1 is MNHEY and CDR2 is SVGAGI. Trimming left V 8 bases short and J 6 bases short, with 14 bases between. Here the CDR3 DNA reads TGTGCCAGCGGGAACCGAGAGGGTCAGCCCCAGCATTTT. It is translated as CASGNREGQPQHF.

This chain uses TRBV5-6 with TRBJ2-7; D remains ambiguous. Germline CDR1 and CDR2: SGHDT and YYEEEE. Trimming removed 0 bases from V and 6 bases from J, with 16 bases in between. CDR3 length equals 15 residues. The CDR3: CASSLGLGTTREQYF. The CDR3 DNA sequence: TGTGCCAGCAGCTTGGGACTGGGCACTACACGCGAGCAGTACTTC.

This clone has only a few counts. The chain carries TRBV28 and TRBJ2-2; no definite D call. The CDR3 is 13 amino acids. The germline gives CDR1 MDHEN, CDR2 SYDVKM. The germline V and J ends were trimmed by 1 base and 9 bases, with 9 bases remaining between them. The CDR3 here is CASSLSVFRELFF. The CDR3 bases are TGTGCCAGCAGTTTATCTGTGTTTAGGGAGCTGTTTTTT.

This clone was recorded a few times. This sequence joins TRBV30 and TRBJ2-2; 8 bases match TRBD1. CDR3 size: 19 residues. With V trimmed by 2 bases and J by 3 bases, 17 bases remained unmatched. Germline V gene sequence: CDR1 GTSNPN, CDR2 SVGIG (reference sequence). Here the CDR3 reads CAWSPYIYSGQEYTGELFF. As DNA, the CDR3 is TGTGCCTGGAGTCCTTACATATACTCGGGACAGGAGTACACCGGGGAGCTGTTTTTT.

This chain connects TRBV18 to TRBJ2-7; 11 bases fit TRBD2. J gave up 2 bases and V 2 bases, and 17 bases lay outside the gene matches. The CDR3 sequence is 20 residues long. CDR1 and CDR2 from the germline V gene are KGHSH and LQKENI. The CDR3 DNA is TGTGCCAGCTCACCAGCGGGACTAGCGGTGCCTACCGAACCTCCCTACGAGCAGTACTTC. This codes for CASSPAGLAVPTEPPYEQYF.